This T cell receptor beta chain comes out of a study of blood T cells in healthy people across ages. Germline CDR1 MNHEY, CDR2 SMNVEV (reference sequence). Trimming removed 7 bases from V and 6 bases from J, with 14 bases in between. The CDR3 totals 13 residues. It was with a sample-barcoded 5' primer and a J-beta primer mix that a second PCR of roughly 7 to 11 cycles was run. TCRdb reanalysed the 5' RACE reads using MiXCR and keeps one entry per CDR3 protein. The sample shows about 780,000 distinct CDR3 sequences, about 46% of them seen only once. The sequence was obtained from a man older than 75 in good health. The rearrangement uses TRBV27 and TRBJ2-3, with D unresolved. Sequencing used blood. CDR3 protein: CASNRLGSDTQYF. As DNA, the CDR3 is TGTGCCAGCAATCGATTGGGGTCCGATACGCAGTATTTT.